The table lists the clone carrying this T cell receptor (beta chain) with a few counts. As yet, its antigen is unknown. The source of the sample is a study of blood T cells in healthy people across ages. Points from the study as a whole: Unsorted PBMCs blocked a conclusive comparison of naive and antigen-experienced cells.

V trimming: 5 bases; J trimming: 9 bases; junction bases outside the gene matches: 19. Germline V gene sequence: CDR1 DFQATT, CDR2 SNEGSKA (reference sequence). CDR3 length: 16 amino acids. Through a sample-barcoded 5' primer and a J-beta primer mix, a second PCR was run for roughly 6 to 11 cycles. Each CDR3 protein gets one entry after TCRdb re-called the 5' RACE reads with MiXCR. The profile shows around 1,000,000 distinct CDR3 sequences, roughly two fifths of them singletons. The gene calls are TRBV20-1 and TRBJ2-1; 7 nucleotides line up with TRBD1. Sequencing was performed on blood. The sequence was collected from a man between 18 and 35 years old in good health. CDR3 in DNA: TGCAGTGCTCGACCAGACGACAGGGTACGTTTTGGTGAGCAGTTCTTC. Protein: CSARPDDRVRFGEQFF.